This TCR beta chain originates from a study of cytomegalovirus exposure and HLA in healthy donors listed by TCRdb under 2017. Looking at the study overall: A later analysis indicated that the 120 validation repertoires were generated on the platform also employed for the 670 or so repertoires of the first cohort. The study aimed to test whether signatures of past pathogen exposure could be identified by cataloging public T cell receptors. Besides the first cohort of roughly 660 subjects, a separate validation cohort made up of 120 different subjects was used. High-throughput TCR immunosequencing, statistical association of individual TCRs with disease status, and machine learning were combined to predict cytomegalovirus infection status. Paper-wide results and their limitations: According to the authors, the approach could potentially be generalized to other disease states and immunological phenotypes. Of the cluster scores, around 95% were above 0 in a later analysis, which found that TCRs clustered in the first cohort also tended to co-occur in the 95 to 150 validation repertoires. A total of about 150 TCR beta chains were listed by the study as associated with cytomegalovirus. While some public TCRs were present in many individuals, most TCR sequences turned up only very rarely across donors. In vitro tests confirmed that a few of the cytomegalovirus-associated TCR beta chains recognize cytomegalovirus antigens. A later analysis had no HLA typing for the validation cohort, so co-occurrence there was scored across all 110 or so repertoires. The classifier was reported to diagnose cytomegalovirus status with high specificity and sensitivity in both the original cohort and the validation cohort.

The CDR3 runs 16 residues from the cysteine to the phenylalanine. Of all the DNA, just the CDR3 is kept, 48 bases in frame from base 1. V and J lose 6 bases and 3 bases, and a span of 21 bases separates them. CDR1 is given as SGHVS and CDR2 as FQNEAQ, both from the germline V gene. The donors were included in the validation cohort of 120 subjects, a group kept apart from the approximately 670-subject first cohort. Libraries were built with the immunoSEQ multiplex PCR assay. For the original study's pipeline: To diagnose cytomegalovirus status from the catalog of TCR beta chain sequences, a statistical classification framework was built. The immuneACCESS repertoire file appears here via TCRdb, limited to in-frame rearrangements. These files lack a portion of the clones; in checked studies, under half of the deficit traces to unresolved V genes, and the cause of the others is not known. For V, J and clone size, that table is used; D and trimming come from the DNA. The sample records some 130,000 clones, 70% to 90% of which are singletons. The ten largest account for 1.4% of the sample.

Details on this clone: The antigen this receptor binds is unknown. No much larger clonotype is one base removed from it; base qualities were not supplied.

The sequenced material came from PBMCs. This receptor was obtained from a woman in her twenties or thirties in good health and CMV-seronegative. This chain is built from TRBV7-8 and TRBJ2-7; the D gene is perhaps TRBD2, on 6 matching bases. The bases are TGTGCCAGCAGACACTCCCCCCTTGCGGGGCGCTACGAGCAGTACTTC. The translation is CASRHSPLAGRYEQYF.